This T cell receptor beta chain was recovered during a study of early stage breast cancer tumors. This clone was observed a handful of times. Measured with immunoSEQ multiplex PCR; TCRdb has only the in-frame clones, and not every one. The sample records about 72,000 clones, 79% being singletons. Germline-derived CDR1 and CDR2 are SGDLS and YYNGEE. Trimming cost V 0 bases and J 4 bases; bases outside gene matches: 8. The CDR3 spans 16 residues. Sequenced input: blood. The chain combines TRBV9 with TRBJ1-2, with 8 bases aligning to TRBD1. This TCR was sampled from a person between 60 and 69 years old with breast cancer. The DNA for the CDR3 is TGTGCCAGCAGCGTAGATCGGACAGGGCACACCTATGGCTACACCTTC. Amino acids: CASSVDRTGHTYGYTF.